This T cell receptor beta chain was obtained from a study of T cells after yellow fever vaccination. The wider study: When fractions had low cell numbers, they were prepared with SMART-Seq v4 Ultra Low Input.

UMIs and a universal primer site were added when TCR cDNA was made by 5'RACE template switching. Each CDR3 protein gets one entry after TCRdb re-called the 5' RACE reads with MiXCR. Of hundreds of thousands of distinct CDR3 sequences in the sample, over 15% are singletons; the top ten hold 14%. Germline-derived CDR1 and CDR2 are ENHRY and SYGVKD. The V end was cut by 10 bases, the J end by 6 bases, with 19 bases between. This CDR3 has 13 amino acids. This TCR was sampled from a man aged 25 to 40 who received the YFV17D yellow fever vaccine. The sample consisted of PBMCs, taken 15 days after the yellow fever booster vaccination. The rearrangement links TRBV10-3 to TRBJ2-7, with D perhaps given as TRBD1 or TRBD2 (5 bases each). DNA of the CDR3: TGTGCCACCAGAGTAGGGACGGATGGCGAGCAGTACTTC. It yields the protein CATRVGTDGEQYF.